This section outlines one TCR beta chain sequence together with its context. The age range of participants was roughly 18 to 90 years, with residence in about two dozen US areas. Cohorts were assigned according to the clinical history that participants reported. V was cut by 1 base and J by 4 bases, with 13 bases left in between. CDR1 SGHDT and CDR2 YYEEEE come from the germline V gene. The CDR3 consists of 15 residues. The data are from a study of blood T cell repertoires in COVID-19. Study details: COVID-19 samples from acute and convalescent phases originated in the United States, Italy and Spain.

Original analysis: By means of reference gene primer amplification, nucleated cell counts were estimated. The method was immunoSEQ multiplex PCR; TCRdb's version includes in-frame clones alone and lacks a portion of them. V, J and clone size were drawn from that table, and D and trimming were deduced from the DNA. The sample shows 380,000 or so clones, 70% to 90% of them seen only once. The receptor was isolated from a woman in her thirties with acute COVID-19. V usage is TRBV5-6 and J usage is TRBJ2-3, with D perhaps TRBD1 (6 bases). Input material: PBMCs or T cells enriched from blood (not recorded which). The CDR3 bases are TGTGCCAGCAGCTTGATGCCCGAGGGGGCAGATACGCAGTATTTT. It is translated as CASSLMPEGADTQYF.